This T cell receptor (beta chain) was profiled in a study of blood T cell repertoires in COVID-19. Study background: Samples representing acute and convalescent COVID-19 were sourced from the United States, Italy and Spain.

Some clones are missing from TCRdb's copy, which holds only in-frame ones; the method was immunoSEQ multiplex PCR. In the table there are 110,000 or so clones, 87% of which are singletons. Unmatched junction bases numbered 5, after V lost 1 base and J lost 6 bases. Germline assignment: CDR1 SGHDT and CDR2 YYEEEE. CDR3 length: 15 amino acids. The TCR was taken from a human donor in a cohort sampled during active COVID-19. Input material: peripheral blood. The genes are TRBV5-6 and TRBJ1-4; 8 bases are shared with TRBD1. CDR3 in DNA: TGTGCCAGCAGCTTGAGTGGACAGGGTGATGAAAAACTGTTTTTT. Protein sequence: CASSLSGQGDEKLFF.